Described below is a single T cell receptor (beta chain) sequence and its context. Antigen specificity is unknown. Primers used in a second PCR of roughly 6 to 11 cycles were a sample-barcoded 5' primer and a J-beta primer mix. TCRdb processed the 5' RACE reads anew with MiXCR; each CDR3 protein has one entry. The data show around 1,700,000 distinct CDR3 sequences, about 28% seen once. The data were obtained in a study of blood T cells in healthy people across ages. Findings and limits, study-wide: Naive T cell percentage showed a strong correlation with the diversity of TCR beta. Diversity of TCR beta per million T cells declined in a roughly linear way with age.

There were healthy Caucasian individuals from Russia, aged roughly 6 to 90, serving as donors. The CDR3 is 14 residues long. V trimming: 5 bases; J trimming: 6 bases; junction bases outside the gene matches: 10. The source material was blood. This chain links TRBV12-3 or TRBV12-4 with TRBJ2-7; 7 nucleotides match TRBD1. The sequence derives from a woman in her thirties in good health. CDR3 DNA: TGTGCCAGCAGTCCCACTGGAAGGGGGCGCGAGCAGTACTTC. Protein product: CASSPTGRGREQYF.